This is a list of T cell receptor beta chains from one sample in a study of blood T cell repertoires in COVID-19. Repertoires were generated with immunoSEQ multiplex PCR, while TCRdb's copy carries only in-frame clones and drops some. The sample contains about 43,000 clones, roughly 87% of which appear only once. Material for sequencing was peripheral blood. Receptor source: an elderly woman with active COVID-19. Each CDR3 is given with its conserved first and last residue. The D gene is left open where the match is weak. Clone size is stated in some rows and not others, as once, few, many or a class when expanded.

>TRBD1|TRBJ2-7|TRBV28|.
CASSSPGTGGFRAGEQYF
TGTGCCAGCAGTTCCCCCGGGACAGGGGGCTTTCGGGCTGGCGAGCAGTACTTC
>TRBD1|TRBJ1-3|TRBV28|.
CASNLRGSGNTIYF
TGTGCCAGCAACCTCAGGGGGTCGGGAAACACCATATATTTT
>.|TRBJ2-5|TRBV5-1|.
CASSLGLELGQYF
TGCGCCAGCAGCTTGGGACTCGAACTAGGCCAGTACTTC
>.|TRBJ2-7|TRBV6-5|.
CASSYTGTHGEQYF
TGTGCCAGCAGTTACACGGGGACTCATGGAGAGCAGTACTTC
>TRBD1|TRBJ1-5|TRBV28|.
CASSTTGANQPQHF
TGTGCCAGCAGTACCACAGGGGCCAATCAGCCCCAGCATTTT
>.|TRBJ2-1|TRBV7-2|.
CASSLDGGNNEQFF
TGTGCCAGCAGCTTAGATGGGGGGAACAATGAGCAGTTCTTC
>TRBD1|TRBJ2-5|TRBV30|.
CAWIRGRETQYF
TGTGCCTGGATCAGGGGGCGAGAGACCCAGTACTTC
>TRBD2|TRBJ2-2|TRBV11-3|.
CASRDSGGADGELFF
TGTGCCAGCAGGGACAGCGGGGGGGCCGACGGGGAGCTGTTTTTT
>.|TRBJ1-2|TRBV6-2/TRBV6-3|.
CASSSIGWQRGGYTF
TGTGCCAGCAGCTCAATCGGCTGGCAGCGAGGCGGCTACACCTTC
>TRBD1|TRBJ1-6|TRBV27|.
CASSPTTGISPLHF
TGTGCCAGCAGTCCTACGACAGGGATCTCACCCCTCCACTTT
>.|TRBJ2-6|TRBV7-3|.
CASSLRPGANVLTF
TGTGCCAGCAGCTTACGTCCTGGGGCCAACGTCCTGACTTTC
>TRBD1|TRBJ1-5|TRBV6-1|.
CASSENRGENQPQHF
TGTGCCAGCAGTGAGAACAGGGGGGAAAATCAGCCCCAGCATTTT
>TRBD1|TRBJ2-2|TRBV6-5|.
CAGGRDRVGGELFF
TGTGCCGGAGGGCGGGACAGGGTCGGCGGGGAGCTGTTTTTT
>.|TRBJ1-5|TRBV3-1/TRBV3-2|.
CASSQRNQPQHF
TGTGCCAGCAGCCAACGGAATCAGCCCCAGCATTTT
>TRBD1|TRBJ2-5|TRBV3-1/TRBV3-2|.
CASSQYRGQGQETQYF
TGTGCCAGCAGCCAATATCGGGGACAGGGCCAAGAGACCCAGTACTTC
>.|TRBJ2-5|TRBV14|.
CASSQDGRTPSPETQYF
TGTGCCAGCAGCCAAGATGGGAGGACCCCTAGCCCAGAGACCCAGTACTTC
>.|TRBJ1-1|TRBV27|.
CASSPPYSMNTEAFF
TGTGCCAGCAGTCCTCCGTACAGCATGAACACTGAAGCTTTCTTT
>TRBD1|TRBJ2-2|TRBV9|.
CASSVKGQGGFGELFF
TGTGCCAGCAGCGTGAAAGGACAGGGAGGTTTCGGGGAGCTGTTTTTT
>.|TRBJ1-3|TRBV4-3|.
CASSHSIGGSGNTIYF
TGCGCCAGCAGCCATTCTATAGGGGGCTCTGGAAACACCATATATTTT
>TRBD1|TRBJ1-6|TRBV5-6|.
CASSGLTGNNSPLHF
TGTGCCAGCAGCGGTTTGACAGGGAATAATTCACCCCTCCACTTT
>.|TRBJ1-4|TRBV28|.
CASSLPLGQGAIPTNEKLFF
TGTGCCAGCAGTTTACCCCTCGGCCAAGGGGCGATTCCAACTAATGAAAAACTGTTTTTT
>.|TRBJ2-1|TRBV30|.
CAWSVHRGRYGSEQFF
TGTGCCTGGAGTGTACACAGGGGACGATACGGGAGTGAGCAGTTCTTC
>TRBD1|TRBJ2-7|TRBV5-1|few
CASSSSPGQGFYEQYF
TGCGCCAGCAGCTCCTCCCCGGGACAGGGGTTTTACGAGCAGTACTTC
>TRBD1|TRBJ1-4|TRBV19|.
CASSNRGLNEKLFF
TGTGCCAGTAGTAACAGGGGCCTTAATGAAAAACTGTTTTTT
>TRBD1|TRBJ2-6|TRBV5-8|.
CASSRTNRGGANVLTF
TGTGCCAGCAGCCGTACCAACAGGGGTGGGGCCAACGTCCTGACTTTC
>.|TRBJ2-7|TRBV18|once
CASSPTSYEQYF
TGTGCCAGCTCACCGACATCCTACGAGCAGTACTTC
>.|TRBJ2-5|TRBV12-3/TRBV12-4|.
CASSRSFETQYF
TGTGCCAGTAGTAGGAGTTTTGAGACCCAGTACTTC
>.|TRBJ2-6|TRBV28|.
CASSFLQDRLSSGANVLTF
TGTGCCAGCAGTTTTCTTCAGGATCGATTATCCTCTGGGGCCAACGTCCTGACTTTC
>.|TRBJ1-2|TRBV20-1|once
CSARGGIGYTF
TGCAGTGCTAGAGGCGGAATAGGCTACACCTTC
>.|TRBJ2-4|TRBV5-1|.
CASSLGTQNIQYF
TGCGCCAGCAGCCTGGGGACTCAAAACATTCAGTACTTC
>TRBD2|TRBJ2-5|TRBV18|.
CASSPLSTSGGETQYF
TGTGCCAGCTCACCTCTCTCGACTAGCGGGGGTGAGACCCAGTACTTC
>.|TRBJ1-6|TRBV12-3/TRBV12-4|.
CASSFLELSPLHF
TGTGCCAGCAGTTTTTTAGAACTTTCACCCCTCCACTTT
>TRBD1|TRBJ2-6|TRBV7-8|.
CASSLQGAGLFGANVLTF
TGTGCCAGCAGCCTCCAGGGGGCCGGTCTCTTCGGGGCCAACGTCCTGACTTTC
>TRBD1|TRBJ1-2|TRBV28|few
CASSTGGPGYTF
TGTGCCAGCAGCACAGGGGGCCCCGGCTACACCTTC
>.|TRBJ2-5|TRBV3-1/TRBV3-2|.
CASSQDSTQETQYF
TGTGCCAGCAGCCAAGACTCTACGCAAGAGACCCAGTACTTC
>TRBD2|TRBJ2-5|TRBV5-4|few
CASSVGRGLQETQYF
TGTGCCAGCAGCGTGGGGAGGGGACTCCAAGAGACCCAGTACTTC
>TRBD2|TRBJ2-6|TRBV27|.
CASSLVRGLAYSGANVLTF
TGTGCCAGCAGTTTAGTGAGGGGACTAGCGTACTCTGGGGCCAACGTCCTGACTTTC
>.|TRBJ2-7|TRBV6-6|.
CAAAGTPYEQYF
TGTGCTGCTGCGGGGACCCCCTACGAGCAGTACTTC
>TRBD2|TRBJ2-5|TRBV7-2|once
CASSPGLAGGWAQETQYF
TGTGCCAGCAGCCCGGGACTAGCGGGGGGGTGGGCGCAAGAGACCCAGTACTTC
>.|TRBJ1-6|TRBV28|.
CASSLGRGGNSPLHF
TGTGCCAGCAGTTTAGGTAGGGGTGGTAATTCACCCCTCCACTTT
>TRBD2|TRBJ2-5|TRBV19|.
CASSGTSGAETQYF
TGTGCCAGTAGCGGGACTAGCGGGGCGGAGACCCAGTACTTC
>TRBD2|TRBJ2-5|TRBV5-4|.
CASSPQRGAGETQYF
TGTGCCAGCAGCCCCCAGCGGGGGGCCGGGGAGACCCAGTACTTC
>.|TRBJ2-7|TRBV7-2|.
CASSLEGTLRSSYEQYF
TGTGCCAGCAGCTTAGAGGGGACACTAAGGAGCTCCTACGAGCAGTACTTC
>.|TRBJ1-1|TRBV11-2|once
CASSTEINTEAFF
TGTGCCAGCTCGACAGAAATAAACACTGAAGCTTTCTTT
>.|TRBJ2-6|TRBV6-2/TRBV6-3|.
CASSPAGAGSSGANVLTF
TGTGCCAGCAGCCCTGCCGGGGCGGGGAGCTCTGGGGCCAACGTCCTGACTTTC
>.|TRBJ1-2|TRBV27|.
CASSVRGANYGYTF
TGTGCCAGCAGTGTGCGGGGGGCGAACTATGGCTACACCTTC
>.|TRBJ1-5|TRBV15|few
CATSRDGENQPQHF
TGTGCCACCAGCAGAGACGGTGAGAATCAGCCCCAGCATTTT
>.|TRBJ1-2|TRBV28|.
CASTIAGHNSYYTF
TGTGCCAGCACTATAGCGGGGCACAATTCTTACTACACCTTC
>TRBD1|TRBJ2-1|TRBV5-5|.
CASSQGARNEQFF
TGTGCCAGCAGCCAGGGGGCAAGGAATGAGCAGTTCTTC
>.|TRBJ2-1|TRBV11-2|.
CASSLDPGRGLNEQFF
TGTGCCAGCAGCTTAGACCCAGGACGGGGACTCAATGAGCAGTTCTTC
>.|TRBJ1-6|TRBV27|.
CASSLSSGSSYNSPLHF
TGTGCCAGCAGTTTATCGAGCGGGAGCTCCTATAATTCACCCCTCCACTTT
>TRBD2|TRBJ2-5|TRBV9|.
CASSPTSGGETQYF
TGTGCCAGCAGCCCCACTAGCGGAGGAGAGACCCAGTACTTC
>.|TRBJ1-6|TRBV6-5|.
CASRRTENSPLHF
TGTGCCAGCCGACGGACAGAAAATTCACCCCTCCACTTT
>.|TRBJ2-5|TRBV29-1|.
CSVEQGGETQYF
TGCAGCGTTGAACAGGGGGGAGAGACCCAGTACTTC